This TCR beta chain comes out of a study of blood T cell repertoires in COVID-19. From germline, CDR1 is LGHNA and CDR2 YSLEER. CDR3 length: 14 amino acids. The V end lost 1 base, the J end lost 2 bases, and 8 bases lay between the germline ends. Only in-frame clones appear in the TCRdb table, and some are missing; sequencing was by immunoSEQ multiplex PCR. The sample carries about 150,000 clones, 87% recorded once. The source is a woman aged 50 to 65 with active or convalescent COVID-19. V is TRBV4-3 and J is TRBJ2-5; D not resolved. Sequenced material: peripheral blood. The CDR3 sequence: CASSQAHLQETQYF. The CDR3 DNA reads as TGCGCCAGCAGCCAAGCCCACTTACAAGAGACCCAGTACTTC.